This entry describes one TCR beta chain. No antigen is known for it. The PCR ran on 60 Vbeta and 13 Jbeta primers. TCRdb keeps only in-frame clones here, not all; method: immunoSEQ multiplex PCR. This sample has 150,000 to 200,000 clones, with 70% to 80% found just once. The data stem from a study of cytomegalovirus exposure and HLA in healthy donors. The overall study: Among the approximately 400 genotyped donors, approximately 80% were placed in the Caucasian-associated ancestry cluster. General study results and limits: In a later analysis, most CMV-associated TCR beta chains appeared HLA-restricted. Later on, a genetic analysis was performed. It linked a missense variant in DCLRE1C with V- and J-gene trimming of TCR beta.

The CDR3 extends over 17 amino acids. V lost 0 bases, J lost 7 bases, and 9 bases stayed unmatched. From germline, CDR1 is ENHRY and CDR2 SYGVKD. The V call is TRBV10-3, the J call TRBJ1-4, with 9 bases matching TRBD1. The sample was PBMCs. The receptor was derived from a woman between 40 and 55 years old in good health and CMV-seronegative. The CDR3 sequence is CAISESKATGGGEKLFF. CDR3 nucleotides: TGTGCCATCAGTGAGTCCAAAGCGACAGGGGGGGGTGAAAAACTGTTTTTT.